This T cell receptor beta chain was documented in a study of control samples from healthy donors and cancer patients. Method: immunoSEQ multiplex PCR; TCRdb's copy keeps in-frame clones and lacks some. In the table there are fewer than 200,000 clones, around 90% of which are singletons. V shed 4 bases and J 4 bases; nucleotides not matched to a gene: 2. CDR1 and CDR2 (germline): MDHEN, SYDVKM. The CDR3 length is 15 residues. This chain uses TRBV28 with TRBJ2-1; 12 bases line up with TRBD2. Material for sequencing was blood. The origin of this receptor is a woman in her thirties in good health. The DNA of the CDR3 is TGTGCCAGCAGTTCTAGCGGGAGGGTTTACAATGAGCAGTTCTTC. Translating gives CASSSSGRVYNEQFF.